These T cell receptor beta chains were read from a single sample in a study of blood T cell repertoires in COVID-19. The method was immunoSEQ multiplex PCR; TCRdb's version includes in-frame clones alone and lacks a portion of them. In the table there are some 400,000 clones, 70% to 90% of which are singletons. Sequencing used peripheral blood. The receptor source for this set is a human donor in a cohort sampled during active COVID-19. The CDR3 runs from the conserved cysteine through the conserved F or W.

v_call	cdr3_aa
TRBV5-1	CASRLRGQGLSEQFF
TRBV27	CASSFGSTAGLTYGYTF
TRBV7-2	CASSLDGEMLNTEAFF
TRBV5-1	CASSSSGTGADTQYF
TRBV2	CATRGTENTEAFF
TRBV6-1	CASSGPELAGEIYEQYF
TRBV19	CASSITRGASNQPQHF
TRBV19	CASSTLQGGLNTEAFF
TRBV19	CASSPQGGGANQPQHF
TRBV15	CATSRDPGQGYEQYF
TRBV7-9	CASSLGDIYEQYF
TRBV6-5	CASSYRAGGRMDTQYF
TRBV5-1	CASSLEGLAGVRKYF
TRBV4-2	CASSQVVGQGAAGNTIYF
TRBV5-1	CASSPESGRGDTQYF
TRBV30	CAWSGTSGSFQETQYF
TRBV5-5	CASSFPLTDSWEKLFF
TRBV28	CASSLDPGQVNYGYTF
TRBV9	CASSVEGAGNTIYF
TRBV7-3	CASSPDSGNYGYTF
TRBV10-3	CAISDPRRQGYEQYF
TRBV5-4	CASSSRDNGEKLFF
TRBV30	CAWSRLAPSPYEQYF
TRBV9	CASSANQGNTIYF
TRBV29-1	CSVSHGQRDNLNTEAFF
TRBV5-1	CASREGMNTEAFF
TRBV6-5	CASSRTPSGSPLHF
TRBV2	CASRSYEQYF
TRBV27	CASSLSGPGETQYF
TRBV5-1	CASSLDLQGGGNEKLFF
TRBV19	CASISDRGRFGELFF
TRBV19	CASSSTGQISGNTIYF
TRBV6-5	CASSFRDRDYEQYF
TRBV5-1	CASGSNRGGTGELFF
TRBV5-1	CASSRTISTDTQYF
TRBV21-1	CASSLRASKGNEQFF
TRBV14	CASSHLRQDTPYEQYF
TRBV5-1	CASSSTGGTGNTIYF
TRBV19	CASSGLAGPYEQYF
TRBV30	CAWSVGRLAGDTQYF
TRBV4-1	CASSPTGTENGYTF
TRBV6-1	CASSEVIGEGYEQYF
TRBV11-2	CASGTVRGNTEAFF
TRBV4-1	CASSQGAHTGELFF